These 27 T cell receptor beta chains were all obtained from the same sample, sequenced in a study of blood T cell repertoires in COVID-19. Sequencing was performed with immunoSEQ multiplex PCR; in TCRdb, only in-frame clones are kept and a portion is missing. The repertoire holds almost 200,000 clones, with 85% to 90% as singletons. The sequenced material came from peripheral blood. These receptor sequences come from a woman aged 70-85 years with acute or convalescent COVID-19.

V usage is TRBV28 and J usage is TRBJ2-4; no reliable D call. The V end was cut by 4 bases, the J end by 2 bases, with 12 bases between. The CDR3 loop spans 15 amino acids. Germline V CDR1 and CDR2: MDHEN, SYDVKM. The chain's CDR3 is CASSSPSVTKNIQYF. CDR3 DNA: TGTGCCAGCAGTTCCCCATCGGTTACCAAAAACATTCAGTACTTC.

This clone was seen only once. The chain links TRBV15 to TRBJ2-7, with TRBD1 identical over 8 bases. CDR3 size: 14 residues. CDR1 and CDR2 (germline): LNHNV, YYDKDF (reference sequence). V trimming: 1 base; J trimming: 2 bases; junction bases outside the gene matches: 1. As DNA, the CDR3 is TGTGCCACCAGCAGAGGACAGGGGACCTACGAGCAGTACTTC. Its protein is CATSRGQGTYEQYF. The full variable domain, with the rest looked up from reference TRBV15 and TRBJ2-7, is DAMVIQNPRYQVTQFGKPVTLSCSQTLNHNVMYWYQQKSSQAPKLLFHYYDKDFNNEADTPDNFQSRRPNTSFCFLDIRSPGLGDTAMYLCATSRGQGTYEQYFGPGTRLTVT.

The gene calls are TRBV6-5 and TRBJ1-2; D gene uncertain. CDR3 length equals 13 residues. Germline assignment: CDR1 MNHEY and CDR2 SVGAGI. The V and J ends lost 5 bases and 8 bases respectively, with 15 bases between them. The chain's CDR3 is CASSPRSLPGYTF. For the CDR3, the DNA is TGTGCCAGCAGTCCTCGGAGTCTCCCCGGCTACACCTTC.

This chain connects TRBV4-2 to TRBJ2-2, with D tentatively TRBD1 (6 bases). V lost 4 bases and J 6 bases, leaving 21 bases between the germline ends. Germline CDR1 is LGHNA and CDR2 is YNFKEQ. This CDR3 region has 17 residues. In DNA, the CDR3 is TGTGCCAGCAGCCTAGACCGGGACAACGGGTTCCCCGGGGAGCTGTTTTTT. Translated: CASSLDRDNGFPGELFF.

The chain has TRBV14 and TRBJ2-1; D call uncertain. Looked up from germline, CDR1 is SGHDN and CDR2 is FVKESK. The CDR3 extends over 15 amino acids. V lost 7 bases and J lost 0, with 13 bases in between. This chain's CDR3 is CASMRSVGSYNEQFF. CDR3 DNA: TGTGCCAGCATGAGGTCGGTAGGCTCCTACAATGAGCAGTTCTTC.

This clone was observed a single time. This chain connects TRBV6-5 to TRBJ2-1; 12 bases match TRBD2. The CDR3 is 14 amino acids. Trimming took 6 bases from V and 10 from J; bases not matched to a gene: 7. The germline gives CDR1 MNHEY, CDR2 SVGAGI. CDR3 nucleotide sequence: TGTGCCAGCAGGGGACTAGCGGGTTTTTACGAGCAGTTCTTC. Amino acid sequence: CASRGLAGFYEQFF.

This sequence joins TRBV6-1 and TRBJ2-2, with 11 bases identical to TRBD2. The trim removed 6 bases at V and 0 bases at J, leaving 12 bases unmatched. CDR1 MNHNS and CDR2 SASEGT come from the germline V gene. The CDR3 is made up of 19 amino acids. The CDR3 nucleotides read TGTGCCAGCAGAGAACAGGGGTTAGCGGGAGGGTCGAACACCGGGGAGCTGTTTTTT. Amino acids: CASREQGLAGGSNTGELFF.

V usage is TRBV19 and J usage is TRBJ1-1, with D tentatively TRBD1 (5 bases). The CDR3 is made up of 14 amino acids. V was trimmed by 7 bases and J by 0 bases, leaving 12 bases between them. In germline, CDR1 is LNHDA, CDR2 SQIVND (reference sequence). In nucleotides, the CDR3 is TGTGCCAGTACTAAGACAGAAATGAACACTGAAGCTTTCTTT. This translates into CASTKTEMNTEAFF.

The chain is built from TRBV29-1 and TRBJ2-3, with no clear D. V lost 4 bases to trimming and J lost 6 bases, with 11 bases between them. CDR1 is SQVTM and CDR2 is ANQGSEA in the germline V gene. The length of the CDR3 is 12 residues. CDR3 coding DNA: TGCAGCGTTGGACGGCCGAGGGATACGCAGTATTTT. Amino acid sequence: CSVGRPRDTQYF.

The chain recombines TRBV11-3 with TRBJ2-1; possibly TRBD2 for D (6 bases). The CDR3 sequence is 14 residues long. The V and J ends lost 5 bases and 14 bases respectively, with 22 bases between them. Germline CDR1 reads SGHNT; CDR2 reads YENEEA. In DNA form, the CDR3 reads TGTGCCAGCAGCCGTGGGGGGAGCGGTCTTAGGGAGTTCTTC. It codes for CASSRGGSGLREFF. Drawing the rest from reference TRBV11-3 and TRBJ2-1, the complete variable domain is EAGVVQSPRYKIIEKKQPVAFWCNPISGHNTLYWYLQNLGQGPELLIRYENEEAVDDSQLPKDRFSAERLKGVDSTLKIQPAELGDSAVYLCASSRGGSGLREFFGPGTRLTVL.

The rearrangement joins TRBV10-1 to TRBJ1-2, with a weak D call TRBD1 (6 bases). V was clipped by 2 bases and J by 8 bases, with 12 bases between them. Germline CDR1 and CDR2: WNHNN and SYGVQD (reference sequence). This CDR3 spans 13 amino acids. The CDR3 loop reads CASSETGNGGYTF. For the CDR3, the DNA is TGCGCCAGCAGTGAGACAGGGAACGGAGGCTACACCTTC.

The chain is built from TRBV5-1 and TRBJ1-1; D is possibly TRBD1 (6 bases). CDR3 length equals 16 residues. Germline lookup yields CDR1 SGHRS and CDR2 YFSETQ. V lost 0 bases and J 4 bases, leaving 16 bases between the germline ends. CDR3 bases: TGCGCCAGCAGCTTGGCTCAGGGGTGGGGGAGCACTGAAGCTTTCTTT. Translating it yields CASSLAQGWGSTEAFF.

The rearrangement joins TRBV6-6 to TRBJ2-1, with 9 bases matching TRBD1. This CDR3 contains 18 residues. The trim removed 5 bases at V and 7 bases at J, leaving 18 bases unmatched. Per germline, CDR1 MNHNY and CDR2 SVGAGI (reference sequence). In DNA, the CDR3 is TGTGCCAGCAGTCGAATTACACTCCGGGACAGGGCTACTAATGAGCAGTTCTTC. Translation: CASSRITLRDRATNEQFF.

The DNA of the CDR3 is TGTGCCAGCAGTTACCGCTCTCAGGAGGATGGCTACACCTTC. Amino acid sequence: CASSYRSQEDGYTF. J is TRBJ1-2 and V is TRBV6-5; D call uncertain. The germline gives CDR1 MNHEY, CDR2 SVGAGI. Trimming removed 2 bases at V and 6 bases at J, with 13 bases between. The CDR3 runs to 14 residues.

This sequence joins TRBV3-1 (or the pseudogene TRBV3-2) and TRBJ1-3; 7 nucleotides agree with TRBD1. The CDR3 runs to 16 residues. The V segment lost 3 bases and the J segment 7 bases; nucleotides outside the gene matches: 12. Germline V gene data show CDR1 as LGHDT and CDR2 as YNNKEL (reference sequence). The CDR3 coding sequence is TGTGCCAGCAGCCAGACCGGGACAGTTATTACCAACACCATATATTTT. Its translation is CASSQTGTVITNTIYF.

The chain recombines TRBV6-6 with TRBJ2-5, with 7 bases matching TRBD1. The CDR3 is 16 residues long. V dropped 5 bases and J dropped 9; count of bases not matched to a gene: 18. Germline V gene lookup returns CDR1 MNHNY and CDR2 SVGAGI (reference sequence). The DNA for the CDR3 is TGTGCCAGCAGTCCTACCAACAGGGGCCTGACGGGCGCCCAGTACTTC. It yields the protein CASSPTNRGLTGAQYF.

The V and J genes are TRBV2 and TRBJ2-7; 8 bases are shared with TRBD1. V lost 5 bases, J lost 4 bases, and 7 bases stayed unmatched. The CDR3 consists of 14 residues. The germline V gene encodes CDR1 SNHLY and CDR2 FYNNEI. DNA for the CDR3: TGTGCCAGCAGTCCCCGGACAGGGCTGTACGAGCAGTACTTC. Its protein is CASSPRTGLYEQYF.

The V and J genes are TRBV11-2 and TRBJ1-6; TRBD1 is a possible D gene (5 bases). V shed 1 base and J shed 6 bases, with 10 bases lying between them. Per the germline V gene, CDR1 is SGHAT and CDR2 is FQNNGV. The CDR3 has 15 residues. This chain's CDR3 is CASSLVAGPNSPLHF. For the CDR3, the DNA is TGTGCCAGCAGCTTAGTCGCAGGGCCTAATTCACCCCTCCACTTT.

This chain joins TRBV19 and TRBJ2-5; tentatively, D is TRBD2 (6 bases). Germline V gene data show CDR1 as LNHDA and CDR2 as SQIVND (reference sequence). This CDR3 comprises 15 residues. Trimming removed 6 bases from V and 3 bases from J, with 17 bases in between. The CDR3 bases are TGTGCCAGTAGGGATCTGGGGGGAAGAGAAGAGACCCAGTACTTC. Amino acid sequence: CASRDLGGREETQYF.

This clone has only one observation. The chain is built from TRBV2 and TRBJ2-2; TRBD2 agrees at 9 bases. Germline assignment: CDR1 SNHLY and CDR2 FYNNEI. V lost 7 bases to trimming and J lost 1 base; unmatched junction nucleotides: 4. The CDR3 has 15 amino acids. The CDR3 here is CASKVTSGNTGELFF. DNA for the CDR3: TGTGCCAGCAAAGTGACTAGCGGGAACACCGGGGAGCTGTTTTTT. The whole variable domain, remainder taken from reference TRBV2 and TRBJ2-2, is EPEVTQTPSHQVTQMGQEVILRCVPISNHLYFYWYRQILGQKVEFLVSFYNNEISEKSEIFDDQFSVERPDGSNFTLKIRSTKLEDSAMYFCASKVTSGNTGELFFGEGSRLTVL.

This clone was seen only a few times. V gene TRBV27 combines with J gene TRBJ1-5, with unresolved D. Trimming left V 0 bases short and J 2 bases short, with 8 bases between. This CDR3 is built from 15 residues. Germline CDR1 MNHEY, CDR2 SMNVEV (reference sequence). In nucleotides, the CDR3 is TGTGCCAGCAGTTTATCACTTCTAGGCAATCAGCCCCAGCATTTT. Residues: CASSLSLLGNQPQHF.

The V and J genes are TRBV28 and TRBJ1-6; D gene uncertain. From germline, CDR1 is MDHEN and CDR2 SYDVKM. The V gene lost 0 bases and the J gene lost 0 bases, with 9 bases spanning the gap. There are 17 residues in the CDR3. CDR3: CASSLWDWSSYNSPLHF. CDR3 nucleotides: TGTGCCAGCAGTTTATGGGACTGGAGCTCCTATAATTCACCCCTCCACTTT.

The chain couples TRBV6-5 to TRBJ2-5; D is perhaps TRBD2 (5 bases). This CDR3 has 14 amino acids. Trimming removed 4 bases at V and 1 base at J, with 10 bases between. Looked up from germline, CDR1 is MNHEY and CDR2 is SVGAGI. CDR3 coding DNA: TGTGCCAGCAGTTCGAGGGCTTCCCAAGAGACCCAGTACTTC. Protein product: CASSSRASQETQYF.

CDR3: CASISQSGGAGNTGELFF. CDR3 bases: TGTGCCAGCATTTCCCAAAGTGGGGGCGCAGGGAACACCGGGGAGCTGTTTTTT. The chain couples TRBV28 to TRBJ2-2; D is perhaps TRBD1 (6 bases). Per germline, CDR1 MDHEN and CDR2 SYDVKM. V lost 7 bases and J lost 1, with 22 bases in between. The CDR3 has 18 residues.

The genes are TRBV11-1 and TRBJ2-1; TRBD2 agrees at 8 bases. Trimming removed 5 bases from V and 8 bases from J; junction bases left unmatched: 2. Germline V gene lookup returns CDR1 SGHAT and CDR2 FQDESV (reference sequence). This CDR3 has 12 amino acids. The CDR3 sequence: CASSPRGDEQFF. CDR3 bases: TGTGCCAGCAGCCCGCGGGGGGATGAGCAGTTCTTC.

CDR3 DNA: TGTGCCAGCAGGCCGGGACAGGGTGGCCACGAGCAGTACTTC. It yields the protein CASRPGQGGHEQYF. V is TRBV2 and J is TRBJ2-7, with 9 bases that match TRBD1. CDR1 and CDR2 from the germline V gene are SNHLY and FYNNEI. V lost 6 bases to trimming and J lost 5 bases; unmatched junction nucleotides: 8. The CDR3 is made up of 14 amino acids.

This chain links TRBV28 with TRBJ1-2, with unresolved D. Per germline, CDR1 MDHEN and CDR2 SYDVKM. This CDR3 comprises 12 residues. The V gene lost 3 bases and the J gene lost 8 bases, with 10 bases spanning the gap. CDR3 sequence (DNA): TGTGCCAGCAGTTTTGAAGCCCGCGGCTACACCTTC. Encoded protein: CASSFEARGYTF.